The clone carrying this TCR beta chain was detected once. The sample's time point: peripheral blood 6 weeks after treatment start. Pretreatment and on-treatment blood mononuclear cell samples were taken, totaling between 1 and 8 time points per patient. Germline V gene sequence: CDR1 SGHVS, CDR2 FNYEAQ. The length of the CDR3 is 16 residues. V was clipped by 2 bases and J by 2 bases, with 14 bases between them. This record comes from a study of PD-L1 blockade in urothelial cancer. Study background: The authors examined blood 3 weeks (second dose) and 6 weeks after treatment start. Peripheral blood specimens exhibited a median yield of about 150,000 T cells.

Method: immunoSEQ multiplex PCR; TCRdb's copy keeps in-frame clones and lacks some. The sample yields approximately 120,000 clones, about 82% seen once. This sequence joins TRBV7-6 and TRBJ2-3; perhaps TRBD2 as D (6 bases). The source material was PBMCs, sampled around atezolizumab (anti-PD-L1) treatment. The receptor was isolated from a man between 45 and 60 years old with urothelial cancer. The CDR3 DNA is TGTGCCAGCAGCTTACTGGTGGGCGGGATCACAGATACGCAGTATTTT. It translates to CASSLLVGGITDTQYF. The entire variable domain, with the rest obtained from reference TRBV7-6 and TRBJ2-3, is as follows: GAGVSQSPRYKVTKRGQDVALRCDPISGHVSLYWYRQALGQGPEFLTYFNYEAQQDKSGLPNDRFSAERPEGSISTLTIQRTEQRDSAMYRCASSLLVGGITDTQYFGPGTRLTVL.